The clone carrying this TCR beta chain was recorded many times. Each CDR3 protein is one row after TCRdb ran MiXCR on the RT-PCR reads. In the table there are about 700,000 distinct CDR3 sequences, approximately 14% of which are singletons. This CDR3 comprises 12 residues. Looked up from germline, CDR1 is MNHEY and CDR2 is SVGEGT. Trimming removed 2 bases from V and 4 bases from J, with 3 bases in between. The TCR was taken from a female donor in good health, serving as a healthy control. Sequenced: memory CD4+ T cells from blood. This chain uses TRBV6-2 or TRBV6-3 with TRBJ2-1; D not certain. The CDR3 spells CASSYLYNEQFF. The CDR3 bases are TGTGCCAGCAGTTACCTGTACAATGAGCAGTTCTTC.